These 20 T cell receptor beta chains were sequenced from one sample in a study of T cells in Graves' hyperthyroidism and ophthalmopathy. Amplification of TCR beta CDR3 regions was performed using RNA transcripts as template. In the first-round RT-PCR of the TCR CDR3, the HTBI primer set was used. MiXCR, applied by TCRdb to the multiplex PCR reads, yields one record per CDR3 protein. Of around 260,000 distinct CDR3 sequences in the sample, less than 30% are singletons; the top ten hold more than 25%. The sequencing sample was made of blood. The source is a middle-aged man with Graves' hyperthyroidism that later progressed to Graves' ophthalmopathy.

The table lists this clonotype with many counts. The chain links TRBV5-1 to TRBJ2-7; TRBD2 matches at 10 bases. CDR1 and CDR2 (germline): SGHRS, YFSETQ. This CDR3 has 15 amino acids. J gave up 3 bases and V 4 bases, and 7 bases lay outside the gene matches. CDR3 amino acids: CASSRGPSGSYEQYF. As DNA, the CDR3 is TGCGCCAGCAGCCGAGGGCCTAGCGGGAGCTACGAGCAGTACTTC.

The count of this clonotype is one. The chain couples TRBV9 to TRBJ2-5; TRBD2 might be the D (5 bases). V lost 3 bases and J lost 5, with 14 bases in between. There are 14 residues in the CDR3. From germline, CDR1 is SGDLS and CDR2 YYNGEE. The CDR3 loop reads CASSGRDSRETQYF. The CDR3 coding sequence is TGTGCCAGCAGCGGCCGGGATTCACGGGAGACCCAGTACTTC. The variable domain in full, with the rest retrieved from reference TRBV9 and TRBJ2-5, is DSGVTQTPKHLITATGQRVTLRCSPRSGDLSVYWYQQSLDQGLQFLIQYYNGEERAKGNILERFSAQQFPDLHSELNLSSLELGDSALYFCASSGRDSRETQYFGPGTRLLVL.

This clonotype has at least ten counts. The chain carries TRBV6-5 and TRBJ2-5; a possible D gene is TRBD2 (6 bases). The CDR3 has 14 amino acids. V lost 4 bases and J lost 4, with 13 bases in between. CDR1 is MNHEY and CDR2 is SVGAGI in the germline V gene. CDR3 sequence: CASSSHGSLETQYF. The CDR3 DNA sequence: TGTGCCAGCAGTTCCCACGGGAGTTTAGAGACCCAGTACTTC.

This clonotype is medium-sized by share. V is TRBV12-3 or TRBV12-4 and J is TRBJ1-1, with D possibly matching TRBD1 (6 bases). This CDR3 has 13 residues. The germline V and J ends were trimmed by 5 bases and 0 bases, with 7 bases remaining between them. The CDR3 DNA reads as TGTGCCAGCAGTCGACAGGTGAACACTGAAGCTTTCTTT. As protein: CASSRQVNTEAFF.

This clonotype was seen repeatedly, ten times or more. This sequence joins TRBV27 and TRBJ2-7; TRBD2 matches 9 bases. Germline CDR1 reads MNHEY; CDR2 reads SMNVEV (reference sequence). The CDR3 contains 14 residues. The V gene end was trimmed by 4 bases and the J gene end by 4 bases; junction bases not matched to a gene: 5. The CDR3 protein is CASSSLTSGYEQYF. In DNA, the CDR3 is TGTGCCAGCAGTTCCCTGACTAGCGGTTACGAGCAGTACTTC.

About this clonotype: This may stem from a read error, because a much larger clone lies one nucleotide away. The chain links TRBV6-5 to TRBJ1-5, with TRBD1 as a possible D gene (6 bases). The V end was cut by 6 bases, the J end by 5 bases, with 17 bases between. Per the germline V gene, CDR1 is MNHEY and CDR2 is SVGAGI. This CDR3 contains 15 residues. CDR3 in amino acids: CASSLLGGGDQPQHF. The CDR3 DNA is TGTGCCAGCAGCTTACTGGGGGGGGGCGATCAGCCCCAGCATTTT.

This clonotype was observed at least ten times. CDR3 region: CSAGTEYGYTF. The CDR3 region has the DNA TGCAGTGCTGGGACTGAGTATGGCTACACCTTC. This chain uses TRBV20-1 with TRBJ1-2, with D perhaps TRBD1 (5 bases). The CDR3 extends over 11 amino acids. The V end lost 5 bases, the J end lost 5 bases, and 9 bases lay between the germline ends. Germline V CDR1 and CDR2: DFQATT, SNEGSKA (reference sequence).

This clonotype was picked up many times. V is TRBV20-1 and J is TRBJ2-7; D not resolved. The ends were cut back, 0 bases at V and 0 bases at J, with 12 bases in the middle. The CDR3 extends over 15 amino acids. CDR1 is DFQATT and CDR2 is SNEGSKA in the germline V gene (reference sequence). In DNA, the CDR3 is TGCAGTGCTAGAGATCAGGACGTCAGCTCCTACGAGCAGTACTTC. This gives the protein CSARDQDVSSYEQYF.

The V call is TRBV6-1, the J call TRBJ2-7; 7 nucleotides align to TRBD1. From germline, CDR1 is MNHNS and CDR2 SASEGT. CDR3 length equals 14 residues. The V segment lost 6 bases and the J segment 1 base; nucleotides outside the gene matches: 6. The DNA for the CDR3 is TGTGCCAGCAGGAGAGGGACAGAGTCCTACGAGCAGTACTTC. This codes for CASRRGTESYEQYF.

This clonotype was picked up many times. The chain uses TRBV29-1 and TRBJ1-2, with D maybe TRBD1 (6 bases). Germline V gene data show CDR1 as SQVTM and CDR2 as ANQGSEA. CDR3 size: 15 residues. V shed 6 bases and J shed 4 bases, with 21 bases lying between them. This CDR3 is CSVQPQAGEGYGYTF. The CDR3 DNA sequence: TGCAGCGTCCAGCCTCAAGCAGGGGAGGGCTATGGCTACACCTTC.

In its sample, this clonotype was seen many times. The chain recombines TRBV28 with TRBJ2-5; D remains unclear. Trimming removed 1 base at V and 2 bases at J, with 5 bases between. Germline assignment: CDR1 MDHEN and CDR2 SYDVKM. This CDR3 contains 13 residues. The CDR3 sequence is CASSLYYQETQYF. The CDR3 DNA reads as TGTGCCAGCAGTTTATATTATCAAGAGACCCAGTACTTC.

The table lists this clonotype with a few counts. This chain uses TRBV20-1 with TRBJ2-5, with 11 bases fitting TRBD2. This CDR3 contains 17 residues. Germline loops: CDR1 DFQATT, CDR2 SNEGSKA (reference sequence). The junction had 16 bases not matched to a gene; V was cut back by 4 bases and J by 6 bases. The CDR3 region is CSATLAGGSPGQKTQYF. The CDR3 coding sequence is TGCAGTGCTACCCTAGCGGGAGGCTCACCGGGCCAGAAGACCCAGTACTTC.

CDR3 sequence (DNA): TGTGCCAGCAGCGAAAACGGACAGGGTTTCTGGTTCTCTGGAAACACCATATATTTT. It specifies CASSENGQGFWFSGNTIYF. This chain connects TRBV3-1 to TRBJ1-3; 8 nucleotides match TRBD1. Per germline, CDR1 LGHDT and CDR2 YNNKEL (reference sequence). The J segment lost 0 bases and the V segment lost 5 bases, leaving 15 bases of the junction unmatched. The CDR3 spans 19 residues.

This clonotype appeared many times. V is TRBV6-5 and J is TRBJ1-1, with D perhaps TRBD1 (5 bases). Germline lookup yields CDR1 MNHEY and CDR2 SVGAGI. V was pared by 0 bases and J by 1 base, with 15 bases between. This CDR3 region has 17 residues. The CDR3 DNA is TGTGCCAGCAGTTACTCGTACGGGGCTCGAGGGAACACTGAAGCTTTCTTT. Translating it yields CASSYSYGARGNTEAFF.

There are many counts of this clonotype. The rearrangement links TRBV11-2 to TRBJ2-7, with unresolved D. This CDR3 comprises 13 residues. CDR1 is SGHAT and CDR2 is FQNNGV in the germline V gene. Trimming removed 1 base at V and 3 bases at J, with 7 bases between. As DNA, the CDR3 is TGTGCCAGCAGCTTAGGCCAAAACTACGAGCAGTACTTC. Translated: CASSLGQNYEQYF.

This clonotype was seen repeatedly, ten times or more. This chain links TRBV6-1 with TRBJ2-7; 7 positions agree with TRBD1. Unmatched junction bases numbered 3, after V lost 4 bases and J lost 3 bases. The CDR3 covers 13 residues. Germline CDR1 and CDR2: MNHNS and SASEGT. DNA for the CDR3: TGTGCCAGCAGTGCCCGGGACAGCTACGAGCAGTACTTC. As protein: CASSARDSYEQYF.

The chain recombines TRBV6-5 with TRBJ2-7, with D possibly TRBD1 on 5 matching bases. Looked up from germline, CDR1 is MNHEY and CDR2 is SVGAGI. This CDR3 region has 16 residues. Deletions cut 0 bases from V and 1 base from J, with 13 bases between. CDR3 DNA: TGTGCCAGCAGTTACTCGTTCAGGGATCGGTCCTACGAGCAGTACTTC. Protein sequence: CASSYSFRDRSYEQYF.

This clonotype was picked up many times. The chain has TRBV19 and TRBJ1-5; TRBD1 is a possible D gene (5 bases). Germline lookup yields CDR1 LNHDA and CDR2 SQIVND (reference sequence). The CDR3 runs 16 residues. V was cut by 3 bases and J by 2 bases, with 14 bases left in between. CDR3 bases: TGTGCCAGTAGTATTTTCCCCGGCAGGGGCAATCAGCCCCAGCATTTT. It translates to CASSIFPGRGNQPQHF.

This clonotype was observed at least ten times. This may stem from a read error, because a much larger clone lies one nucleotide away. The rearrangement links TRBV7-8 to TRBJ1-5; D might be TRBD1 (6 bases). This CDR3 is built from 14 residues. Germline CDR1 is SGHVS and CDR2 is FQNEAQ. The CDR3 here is CTSSQGGSNQPQHF. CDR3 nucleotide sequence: TGTACCAGCAGCCAAGGGGGTAGCAATCAGCCCCAGCATTTT.

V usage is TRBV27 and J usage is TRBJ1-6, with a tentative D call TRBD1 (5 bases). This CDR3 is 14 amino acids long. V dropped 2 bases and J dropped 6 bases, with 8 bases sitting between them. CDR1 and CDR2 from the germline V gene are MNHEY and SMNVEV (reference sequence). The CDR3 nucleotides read TGTGCCAGCAGTTTACCAGGGTTTAATTCACCCCTCCACTTT. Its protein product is CASSLPGFNSPLHF.